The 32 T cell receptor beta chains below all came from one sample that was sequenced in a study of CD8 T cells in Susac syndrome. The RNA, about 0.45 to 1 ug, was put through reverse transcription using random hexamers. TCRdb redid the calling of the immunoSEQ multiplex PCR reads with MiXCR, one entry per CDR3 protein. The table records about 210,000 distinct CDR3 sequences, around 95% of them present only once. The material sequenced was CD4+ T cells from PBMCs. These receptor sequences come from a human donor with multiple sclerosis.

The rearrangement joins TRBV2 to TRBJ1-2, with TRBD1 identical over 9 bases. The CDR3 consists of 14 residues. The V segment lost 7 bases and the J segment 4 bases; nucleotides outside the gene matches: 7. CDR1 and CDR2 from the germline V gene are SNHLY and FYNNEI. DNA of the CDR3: TGTGCCAGCACTAGGGACAGGGAAAGCTATGGCTACACCTTC. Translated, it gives CASTRDRESYGYTF.

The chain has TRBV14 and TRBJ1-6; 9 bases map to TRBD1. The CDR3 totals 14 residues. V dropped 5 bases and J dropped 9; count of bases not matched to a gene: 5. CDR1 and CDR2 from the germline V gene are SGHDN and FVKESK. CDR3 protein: CASSTRTGASPLHF. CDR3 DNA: TGTGCCAGCAGCACCAGGACAGGGGCTTCACCCCTCCACTTT.

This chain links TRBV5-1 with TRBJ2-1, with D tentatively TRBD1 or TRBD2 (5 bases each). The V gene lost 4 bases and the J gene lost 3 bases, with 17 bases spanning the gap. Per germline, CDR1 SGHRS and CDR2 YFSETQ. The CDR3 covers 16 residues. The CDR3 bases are TGCGCCAGCAGCGTGGTACCGGGACGGCACTACAATGAGCAGTTCTTC. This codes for CASSVVPGRHYNEQFF.

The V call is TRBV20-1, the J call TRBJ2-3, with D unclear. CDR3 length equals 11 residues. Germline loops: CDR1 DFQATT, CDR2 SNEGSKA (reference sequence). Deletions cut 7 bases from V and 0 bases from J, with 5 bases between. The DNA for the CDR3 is TGCAGTGGGGAAAGCACAGATACGCAGTATTTT. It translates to CSGESTDTQYF.

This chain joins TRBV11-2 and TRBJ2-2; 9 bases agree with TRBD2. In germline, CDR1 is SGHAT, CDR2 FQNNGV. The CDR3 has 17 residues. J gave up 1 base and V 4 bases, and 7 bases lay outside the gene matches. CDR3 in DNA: TGTGCCAGCAGCTCCCGTGGTAGCGGGAGGAACACCGGGGAGCTGTTTTTT. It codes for CASSSRGSGRNTGELFF.

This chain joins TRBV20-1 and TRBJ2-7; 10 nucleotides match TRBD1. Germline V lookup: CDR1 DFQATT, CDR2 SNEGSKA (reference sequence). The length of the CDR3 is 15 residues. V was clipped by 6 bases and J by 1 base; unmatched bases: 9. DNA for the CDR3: TGCAGTGCCAACCCGACAGGGGGCAATTCCTACGAGCAGTACTTC. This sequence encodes CSANPTGGNSYEQYF.

CDR3 DNA sequence: TGCAGTGCTAGGCCGCCTCTTAACTATGGCTACACCTTC. The encoded protein is CSARPPLNYGYTF. This chain uses TRBV20-1 with TRBJ1-2; D is uncertain. The germline V and J ends were trimmed by 3 bases and 1 base, with 9 bases remaining between them. This CDR3 comprises 13 residues. The germline CDR1 and CDR2 sequences are DFQATT and SNEGSKA (reference sequence).

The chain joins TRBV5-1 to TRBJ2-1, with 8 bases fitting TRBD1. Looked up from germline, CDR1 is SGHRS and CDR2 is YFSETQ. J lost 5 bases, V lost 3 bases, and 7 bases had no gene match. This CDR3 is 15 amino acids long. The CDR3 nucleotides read TGCGCCAGCAGCTCCCACGGACAGGGAAACAATGAGCAGTTCTTC. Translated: CASSSHGQGNNEQFF.

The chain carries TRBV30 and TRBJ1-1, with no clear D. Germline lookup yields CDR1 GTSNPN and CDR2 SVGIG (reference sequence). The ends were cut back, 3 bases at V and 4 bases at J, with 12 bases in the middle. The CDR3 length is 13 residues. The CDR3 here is CAWREGRATEAFF. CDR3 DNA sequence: TGTGCCTGGAGGGAAGGGAGGGCCACTGAAGCTTTCTTT. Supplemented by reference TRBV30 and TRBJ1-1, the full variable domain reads SQTIHQWPATLVQPVGSPLSLECTVEGTSNPNLYWYRQAAGRGLQLLFYSVGIGQISSEVPQNLSASRPQDRQFILSSKKLLLSDSGFYLCAWREGRATEAFFGQGTRLTVV.

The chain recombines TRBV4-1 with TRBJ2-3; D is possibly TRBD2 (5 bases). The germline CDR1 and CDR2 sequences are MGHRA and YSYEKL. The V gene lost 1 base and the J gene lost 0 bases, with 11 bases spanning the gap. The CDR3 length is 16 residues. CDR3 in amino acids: CASSQGGQFSTDTQYF. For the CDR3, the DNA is TGCGCCAGCAGCCAAGGAGGGCAGTTCAGCACAGATACGCAGTATTTT.

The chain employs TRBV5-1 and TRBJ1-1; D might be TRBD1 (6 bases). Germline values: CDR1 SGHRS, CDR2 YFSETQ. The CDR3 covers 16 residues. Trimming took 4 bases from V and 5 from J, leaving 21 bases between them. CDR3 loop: CASSRSESGVGTEAFF. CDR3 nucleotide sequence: TGCGCCAGCAGCCGTTCAGAATCAGGGGTCGGGACTGAAGCTTTCTTT.

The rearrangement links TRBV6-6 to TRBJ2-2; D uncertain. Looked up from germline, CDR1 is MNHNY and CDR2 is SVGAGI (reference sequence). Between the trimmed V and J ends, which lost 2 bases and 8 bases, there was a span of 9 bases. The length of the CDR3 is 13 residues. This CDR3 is CASSYRPRGELFF. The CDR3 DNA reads TGTGCCAGCAGTTACCGACCACGGGGGGAGCTGTTTTTT.

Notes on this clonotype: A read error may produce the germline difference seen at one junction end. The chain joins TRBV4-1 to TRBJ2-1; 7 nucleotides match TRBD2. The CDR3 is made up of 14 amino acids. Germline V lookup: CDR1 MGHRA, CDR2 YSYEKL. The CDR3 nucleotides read TGCGCCAGCAGCCTCGGACTAGTTTACACTGAGCAGTTCTTC. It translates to CASSLGLVYTEQFF.

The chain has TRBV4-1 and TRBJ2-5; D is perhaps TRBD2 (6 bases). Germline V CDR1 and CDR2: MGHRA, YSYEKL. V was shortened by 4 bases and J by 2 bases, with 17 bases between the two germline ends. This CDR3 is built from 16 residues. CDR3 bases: TGCGCCAGCAGCCGATACGGGAGTCCATTACAAGAGACCCAGTACTTC. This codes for CASSRYGSPLQETQYF.

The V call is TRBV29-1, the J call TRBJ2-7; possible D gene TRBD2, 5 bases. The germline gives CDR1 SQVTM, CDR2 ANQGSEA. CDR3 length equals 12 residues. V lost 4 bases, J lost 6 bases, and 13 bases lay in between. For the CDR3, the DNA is TGCAGCGTTGCCATATTGGGGAGCGAGCAGTACTTC. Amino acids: CSVAILGSEQYF.

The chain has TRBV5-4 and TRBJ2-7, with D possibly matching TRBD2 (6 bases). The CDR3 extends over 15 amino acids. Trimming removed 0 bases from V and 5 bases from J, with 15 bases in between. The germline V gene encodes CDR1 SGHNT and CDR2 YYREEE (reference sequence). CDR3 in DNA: TGTGCCAGCAGCTTGGGAGCGGGTACTGTGGACGAGCAGTACTTC. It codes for CASSLGAGTVDEQYF.

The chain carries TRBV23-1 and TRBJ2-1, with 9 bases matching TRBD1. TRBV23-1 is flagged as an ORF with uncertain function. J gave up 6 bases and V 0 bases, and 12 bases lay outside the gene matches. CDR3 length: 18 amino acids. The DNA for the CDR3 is TGCGCCAGCAGTCAATCTGTAAGACACAGGGGGCGCGTCAATGAGCAGTTCTTC. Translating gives CASSQSVRHRGRVNEQFF.

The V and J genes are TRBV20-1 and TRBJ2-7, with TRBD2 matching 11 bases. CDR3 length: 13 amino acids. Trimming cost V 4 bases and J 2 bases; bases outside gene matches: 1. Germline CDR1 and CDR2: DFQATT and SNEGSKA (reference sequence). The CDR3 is CSATTSGTYEQYF. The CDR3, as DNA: TGCAGTGCTACGACTAGCGGGACCTACGAGCAGTACTTC.

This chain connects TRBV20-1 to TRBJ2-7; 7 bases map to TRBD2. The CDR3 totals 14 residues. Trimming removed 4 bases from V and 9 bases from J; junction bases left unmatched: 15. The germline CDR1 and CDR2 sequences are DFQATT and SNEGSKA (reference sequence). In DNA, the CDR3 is TGCAGTGCTACCCTAGGACTAGTTCCCTCCCTGCAGTACTTC. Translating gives CSATLGLVPSLQYF.

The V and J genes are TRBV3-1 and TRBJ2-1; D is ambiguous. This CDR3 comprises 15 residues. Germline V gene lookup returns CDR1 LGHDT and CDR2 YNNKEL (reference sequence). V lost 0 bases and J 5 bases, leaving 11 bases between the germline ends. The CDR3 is CASSQEFLTHNEQFF. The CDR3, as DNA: TGTGCCAGCAGCCAAGAGTTCCTGACCCACAATGAGCAGTTCTTC.

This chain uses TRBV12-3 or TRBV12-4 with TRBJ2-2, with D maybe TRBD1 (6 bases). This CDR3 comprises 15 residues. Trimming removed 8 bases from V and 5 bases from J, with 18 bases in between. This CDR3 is CASERGTGRTGELFF. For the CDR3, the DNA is TGTGCCAGCGAGCGCGGAACAGGGAGAACCGGGGAGCTGTTTTTT.

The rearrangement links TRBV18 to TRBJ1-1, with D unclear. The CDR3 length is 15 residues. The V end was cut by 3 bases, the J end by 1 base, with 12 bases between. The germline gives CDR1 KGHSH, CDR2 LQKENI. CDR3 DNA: TGTGCCAGCTCACCCCTGCACGGAGCGAACACTGAAGCTTTCTTT. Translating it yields CASSPLHGANTEAFF.

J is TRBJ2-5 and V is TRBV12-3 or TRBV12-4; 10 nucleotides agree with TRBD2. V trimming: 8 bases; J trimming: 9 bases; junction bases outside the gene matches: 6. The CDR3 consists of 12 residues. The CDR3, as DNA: TGTGCCAGCGGACTAGCGGCCGGGTCCCAGTACTTC. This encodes CASGLAAGSQYF.

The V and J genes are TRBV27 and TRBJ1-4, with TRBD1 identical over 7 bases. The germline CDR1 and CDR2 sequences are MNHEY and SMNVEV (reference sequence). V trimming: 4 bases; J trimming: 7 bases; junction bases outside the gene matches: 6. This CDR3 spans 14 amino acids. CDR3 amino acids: CASSYRGNFEKLFF. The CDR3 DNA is TGTGCCAGCAGTTACAGGGGAAACTTTGAAAAACTGTTTTTT.

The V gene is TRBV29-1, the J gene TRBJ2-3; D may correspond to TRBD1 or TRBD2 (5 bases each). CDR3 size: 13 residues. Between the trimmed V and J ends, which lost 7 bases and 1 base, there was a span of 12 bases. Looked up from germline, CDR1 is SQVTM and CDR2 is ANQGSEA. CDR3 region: CSALPGRTDTQYF. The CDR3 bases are TGCAGCGCCCTACCGGGGCGCACAGATACGCAGTATTTT.

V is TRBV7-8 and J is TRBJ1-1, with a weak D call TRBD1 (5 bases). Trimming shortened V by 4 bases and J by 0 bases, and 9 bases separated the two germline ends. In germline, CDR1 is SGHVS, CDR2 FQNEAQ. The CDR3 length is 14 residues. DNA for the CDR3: TGTGCCAGCAGCTCAGGGAAGATGAACACTGAAGCTTTCTTT. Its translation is CASSSGKMNTEAFF. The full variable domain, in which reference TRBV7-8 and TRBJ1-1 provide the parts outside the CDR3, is GAGVSQSPRYKVAKRGQDVALRCDPISGHVSLFWYQQALGQGPEFLTYFQNEAQLDKSGLPSDRFFAERPEGSVSTLKIQRTQQEDSAVYLCASSSGKMNTEAFFGQGTRLTVV.

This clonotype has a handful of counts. The CDR3 loop is CASSPGITDTQYF. The CDR3 coding sequence is TGTGCCAGCTCACCGGGGATCACAGATACGCAGTATTTT. This chain joins TRBV18 and TRBJ2-3; D ambiguous. From germline, CDR1 is KGHSH and CDR2 LQKENI. V was pared by 3 bases and J by 2 bases, with 6 bases between. This CDR3 spans 13 amino acids.

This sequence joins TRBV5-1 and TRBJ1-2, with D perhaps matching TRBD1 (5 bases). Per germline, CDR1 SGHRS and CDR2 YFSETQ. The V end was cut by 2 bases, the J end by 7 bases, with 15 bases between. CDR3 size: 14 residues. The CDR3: CASSLTGTGIGYTF. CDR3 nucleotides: TGCGCCAGCAGCTTAACCGGGACGGGCATTGGCTACACCTTC.

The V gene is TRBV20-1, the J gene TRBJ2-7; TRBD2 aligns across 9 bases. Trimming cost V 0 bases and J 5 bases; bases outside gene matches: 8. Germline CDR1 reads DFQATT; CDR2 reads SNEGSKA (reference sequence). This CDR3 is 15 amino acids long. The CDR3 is CSARDSGLAGHEQYF. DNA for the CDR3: TGCAGTGCTAGAGATTCGGGTCTAGCGGGACACGAGCAGTACTTC.

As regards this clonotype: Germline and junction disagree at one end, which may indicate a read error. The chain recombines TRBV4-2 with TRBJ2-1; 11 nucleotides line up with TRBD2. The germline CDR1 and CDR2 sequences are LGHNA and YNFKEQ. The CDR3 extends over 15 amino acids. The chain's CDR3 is CACSQGTSGDNEQFF. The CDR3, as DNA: TGTGCCTGCAGCCAAGGGACTAGCGGAGACAATGAGCAGTTCTTC.

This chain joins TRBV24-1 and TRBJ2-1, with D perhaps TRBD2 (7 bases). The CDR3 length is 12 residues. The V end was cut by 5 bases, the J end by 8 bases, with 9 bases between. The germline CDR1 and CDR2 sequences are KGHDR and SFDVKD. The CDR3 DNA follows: TGTGCCACCAGTGTGCGGGGGCATGAGCAGTTCTTC. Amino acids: CATSVRGHEQFF.

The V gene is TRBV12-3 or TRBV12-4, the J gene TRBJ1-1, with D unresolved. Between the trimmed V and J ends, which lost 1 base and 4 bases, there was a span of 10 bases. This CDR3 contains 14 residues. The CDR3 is CASSLESLATEAFF. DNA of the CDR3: TGTGCCAGCAGTTTAGAATCCCTGGCCACTGAAGCTTTCTTT.